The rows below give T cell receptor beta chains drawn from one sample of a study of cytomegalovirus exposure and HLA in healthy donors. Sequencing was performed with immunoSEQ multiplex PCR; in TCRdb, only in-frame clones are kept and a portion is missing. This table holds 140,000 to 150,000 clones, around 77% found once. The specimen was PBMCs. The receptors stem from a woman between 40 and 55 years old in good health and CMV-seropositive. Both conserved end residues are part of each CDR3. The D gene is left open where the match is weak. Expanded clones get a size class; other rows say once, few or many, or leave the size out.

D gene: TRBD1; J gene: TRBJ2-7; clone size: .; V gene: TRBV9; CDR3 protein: CASSKSGQGAYEQYF; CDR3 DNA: TGTGCCAGCAGCAAAAGTGGACAGGGGGCCTACGAGCAGTACTTC
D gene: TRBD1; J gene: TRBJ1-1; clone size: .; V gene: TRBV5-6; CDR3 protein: CASSGTARFEANTEAFF; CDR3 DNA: TGTGCCAGCAGCGGGACAGCCAGATTCGAAGCGAACACTGAAGCTTTCTTT
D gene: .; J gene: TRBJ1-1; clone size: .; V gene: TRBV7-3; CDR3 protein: CASSPRPTPNTEAFF; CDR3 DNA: TGTGCCAGCAGCCCCCGGCCGACACCGAACACTGAAGCTTTCTTT
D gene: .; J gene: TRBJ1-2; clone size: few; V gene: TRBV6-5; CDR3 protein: CASSERLYGYTF; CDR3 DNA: TGTGCCAGCAGTGAACGTCTATATGGCTACACCTTC
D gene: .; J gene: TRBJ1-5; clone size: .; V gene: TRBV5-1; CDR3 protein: CASSLDSPGGGQPQHF; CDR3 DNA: TGCGCCAGCAGCTTGGATTCTCCGGGGGGTGGACAGCCCCAGCATTTT
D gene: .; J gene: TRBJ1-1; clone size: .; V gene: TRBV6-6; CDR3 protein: CASSYGATEAFF; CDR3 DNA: TGTGCCAGCAGTTACGGGGCTACTGAAGCTTTCTTT
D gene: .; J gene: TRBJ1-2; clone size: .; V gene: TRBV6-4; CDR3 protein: CASSDEDKNYGYTF; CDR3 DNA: TGTGCCAGCAGTGACGAAGACAAGAACTATGGCTACACCTTC
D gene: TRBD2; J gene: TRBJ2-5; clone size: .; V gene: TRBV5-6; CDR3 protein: CASSWGLADEKETQYF; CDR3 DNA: TGTGCCAGCAGCTGGGGACTAGCGGATGAGAAAGAGACCCAGTACTTC
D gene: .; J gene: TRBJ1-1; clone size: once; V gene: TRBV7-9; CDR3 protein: CASSLAAGLNTEAFF; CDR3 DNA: TGTGCCAGCAGCTTAGCGGCAGGCCTGAACACTGAAGCTTTCTTT
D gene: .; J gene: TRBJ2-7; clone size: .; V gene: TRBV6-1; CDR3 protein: CASSKYSYEQYF; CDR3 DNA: TGTGCCAGCAGTAAATACTCCTACGAGCAGTACTTC
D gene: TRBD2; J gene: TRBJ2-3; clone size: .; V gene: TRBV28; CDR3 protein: CATGGGVADTQYF; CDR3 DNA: TGTGCAACGGGGGGAGGGGTGGCAGATACGCAGTATTTT
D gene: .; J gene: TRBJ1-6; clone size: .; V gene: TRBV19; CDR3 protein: CASTREGSYNSPLHF; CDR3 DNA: TGTGCCAGTACCAGGGAGGGGTCTTATAATTCACCCCTCCACTTT
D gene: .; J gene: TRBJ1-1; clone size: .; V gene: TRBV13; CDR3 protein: CASSLGLDSLEAFF; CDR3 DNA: TGTGCCAGCAGCTTAGGCCTTGACAGCCTTGAAGCTTTCTTT
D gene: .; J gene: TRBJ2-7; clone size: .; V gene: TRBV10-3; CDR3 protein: CAISGGSGDTTYEQYF; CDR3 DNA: TGTGCCATCAGTGGTGGATCCGGGGACACTACCTACGAGCAGTACTTC
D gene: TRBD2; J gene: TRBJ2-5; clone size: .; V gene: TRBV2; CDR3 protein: CASNRGGGGETQYF; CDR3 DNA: TGTGCCAGCAATCGCGGGGGGGGTGGAGAGACCCAGTACTTC
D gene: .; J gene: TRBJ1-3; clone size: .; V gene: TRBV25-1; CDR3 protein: CASSEWAGGNTIYF; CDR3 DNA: TGTGCCAGCAGTGAATGGGCGGGGGGAAACACCATATATTTT
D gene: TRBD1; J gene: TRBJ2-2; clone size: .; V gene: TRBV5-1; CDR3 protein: CASSPGQGSTLNTGELFF; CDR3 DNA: TGCGCCAGCAGTCCGGGACAGGGCTCCACACTGAACACCGGGGAGCTGTTTTTT
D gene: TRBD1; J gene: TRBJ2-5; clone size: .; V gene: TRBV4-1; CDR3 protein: CASSQGQGAVDSQYF; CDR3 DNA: TGCGCCAGCAGCCAAGGACAGGGCGCCGTAGATTCCCAGTACTTC
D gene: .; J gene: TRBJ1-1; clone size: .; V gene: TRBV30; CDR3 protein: CAWSVQTNTEAFF; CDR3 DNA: TGTGCCTGGAGTGTACAGACGAACACTGAAGCTTTCTTT
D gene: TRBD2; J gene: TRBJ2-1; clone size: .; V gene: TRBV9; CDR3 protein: CASSVDVLAGGGEQFF; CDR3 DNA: TGTGCCAGCAGCGTAGATGTACTAGCGGGGGGTGGTGAGCAGTTCTTC
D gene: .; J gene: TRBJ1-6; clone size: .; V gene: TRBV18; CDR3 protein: CASRAGNSPLHF; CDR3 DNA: TGTGCCAGCCGGGCGGGCAATTCACCCCTCCACTTT
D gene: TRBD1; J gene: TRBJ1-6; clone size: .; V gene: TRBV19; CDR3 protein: CASSTPDRASLHF; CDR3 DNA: TGTGCCAGTAGTACTCCGGACAGGGCGTCCCTCCACTTT
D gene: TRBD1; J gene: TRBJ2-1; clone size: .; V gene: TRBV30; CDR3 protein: CAWTTPGQAGQFF; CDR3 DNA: TGTGCCTGGACCACCCCGGGACAGGCCGGGCAGTTCTTC
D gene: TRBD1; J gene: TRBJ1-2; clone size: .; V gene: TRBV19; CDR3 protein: CASSAGDRVGGYTF; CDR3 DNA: TGTGCCAGTAGTGCAGGGGACAGGGTCGGTGGCTACACCTTC
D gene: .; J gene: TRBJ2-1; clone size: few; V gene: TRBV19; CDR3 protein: CASTQGAANNEQFF; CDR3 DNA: TGTGCCAGTACCCAAGGGGCAGCTAACAATGAGCAGTTCTTC
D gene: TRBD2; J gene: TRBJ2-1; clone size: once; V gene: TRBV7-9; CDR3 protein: CSSRSSGGGINEQFF; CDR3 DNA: TGTTCCAGCAGATCCAGCGGGGGAGGGATCAATGAGCAGTTCTTC
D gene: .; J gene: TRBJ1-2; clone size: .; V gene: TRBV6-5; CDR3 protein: CASSYSIGNGYTF; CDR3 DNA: TGTGCCAGCAGTTACTCGATCGGGAATGGCTACACCTTC
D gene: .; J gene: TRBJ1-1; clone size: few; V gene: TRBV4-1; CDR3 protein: CASSPPPSEWTEAFF; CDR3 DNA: TGCGCCAGCAGCCCCCCCCCGAGCGAGTGGACTGAAGCTTTCTTT
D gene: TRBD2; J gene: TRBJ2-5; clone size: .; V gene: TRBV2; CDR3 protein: CASSALAGGSGETQYF; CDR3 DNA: TGTGCCAGCAGCGCCCTAGCGGGGGGTAGTGGAGAGACCCAGTACTTC
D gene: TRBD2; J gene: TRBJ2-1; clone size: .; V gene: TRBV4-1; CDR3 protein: CASSLIAGGDYNEQFF; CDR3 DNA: TGCGCCAGCAGCCTTATAGCGGGGGGCGACTACAATGAGCAGTTCTTC
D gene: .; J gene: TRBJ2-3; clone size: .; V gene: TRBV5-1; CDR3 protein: CASSRTPPDTQYF; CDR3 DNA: TGCGCCAGCAGCCGAACTCCGCCAGATACGCAGTATTTT
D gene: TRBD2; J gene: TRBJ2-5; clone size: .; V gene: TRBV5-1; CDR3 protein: CASSSLAGAETQYF; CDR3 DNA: TGCGCCAGCAGCTCACTAGCGGGGGCAGAGACCCAGTACTTC
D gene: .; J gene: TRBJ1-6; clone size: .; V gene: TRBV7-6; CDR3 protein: CASSRIPDSDNSPLHF; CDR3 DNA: TGTGCCAGCAGCAGAATACCGGACAGCGACAATTCACCCCTCCACTTT
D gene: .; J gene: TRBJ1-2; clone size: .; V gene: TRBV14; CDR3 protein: CASSQESAYGYTF; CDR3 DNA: TGTGCCAGCAGCCAAGAGAGTGCCTATGGCTACACCTTC
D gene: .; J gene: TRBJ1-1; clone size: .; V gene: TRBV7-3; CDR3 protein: CASSAYRVTEAFF; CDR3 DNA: TGTGCCAGCAGCGCCTACAGGGTCACTGAAGCTTTCTTT
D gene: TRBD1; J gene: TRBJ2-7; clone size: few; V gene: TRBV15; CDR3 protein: CATSRTTGGPYEQYF; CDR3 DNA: TGTGCCACCAGCAGAACCACAGGGGGCCCCTACGAGCAGTACTTC
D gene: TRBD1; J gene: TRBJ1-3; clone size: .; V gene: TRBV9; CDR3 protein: CASSPGGGQGSGNTIYF; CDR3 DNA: TGTGCCAGCAGCCCGGGGGGGGGACAGGGTAGTGGAAACACCATATATTTT
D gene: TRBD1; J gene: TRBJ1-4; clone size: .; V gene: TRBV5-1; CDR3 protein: CASSLGRGANEKLFF; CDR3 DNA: TGCGCCAGCAGCTTAGGCAGGGGGGCTAATGAAAAACTGTTTTTT
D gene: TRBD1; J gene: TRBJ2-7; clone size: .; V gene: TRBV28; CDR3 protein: CASRGRPGTGIYEQYF; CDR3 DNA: TGTGCCAGCAGGGGGCGACCCGGGACAGGGATATACGAGCAGTACTTC
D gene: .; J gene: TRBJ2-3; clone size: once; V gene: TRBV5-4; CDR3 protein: CASSLGLEKTDTQCF; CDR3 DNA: TGTGCCAGCAGCTTGGGACTTGAAAAGACAGATACGCAGTGTTTT